This T cell receptor beta chain originates from a study of blood T cell repertoires in COVID-19. Study overall: Acute-phase and convalescent COVID-19 samples originated in the United States, Italy and Spain. From T cells, B-cell-depleted T cells, or PBMCs came the material, which was cDNA or gDNA.

The table came from immunoSEQ multiplex PCR; TCRdb's copy has only in-frame clones and leaves some out. In the table there are roughly 97,000 clones, around three quarters of which are singletons. Germline CDR1 and CDR2: MNHEY and SVGAGI. This CDR3 is 15 amino acids long. J lost 7 bases, V lost 0 bases, and 3 bases had no gene match. The sample holds a few counts of this clone. What was sequenced was peripheral blood. The TCR was taken from an older man with acute or convalescent COVID-19. V is TRBV6-5 and J is TRBJ2-2; 9 bases align to TRBD1. The CDR3 protein is CASSYSGQGGGELFF. The DNA for the CDR3 is TGTGCCAGCAGTTACTCGGGACAGGGAGGCGGGGAGCTGTTTTTT.